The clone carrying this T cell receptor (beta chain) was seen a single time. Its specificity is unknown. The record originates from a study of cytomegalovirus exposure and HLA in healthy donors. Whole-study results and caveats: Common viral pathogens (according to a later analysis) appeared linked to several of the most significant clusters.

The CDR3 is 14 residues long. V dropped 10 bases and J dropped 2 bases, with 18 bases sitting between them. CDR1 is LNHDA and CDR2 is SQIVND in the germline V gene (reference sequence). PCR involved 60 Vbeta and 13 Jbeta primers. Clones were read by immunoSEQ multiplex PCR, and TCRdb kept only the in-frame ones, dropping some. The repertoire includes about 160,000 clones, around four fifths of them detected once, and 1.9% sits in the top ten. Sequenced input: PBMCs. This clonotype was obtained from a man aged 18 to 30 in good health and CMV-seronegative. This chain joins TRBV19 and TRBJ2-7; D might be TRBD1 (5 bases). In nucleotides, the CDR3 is TGTGCCACATCCTCCTGGGGCAGCCCCTACGAGCAGTACTTC. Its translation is CATSSWGSPYEQYF.